This is a list of T cell receptor beta chains from one sample in a study of PD-1 blockade in classical Hodgkin lymphoma. The repertoire was sequenced with immunoSEQ multiplex PCR; TCRdb's copy has only in-frame clones and lacks some. The sample records tens of thousands of clones, 85% to 90% being singletons. The sample was peripheral blood mononuclear cells (PBMCs), taken at baseline. Source of these receptors: a human donor with classical Hodgkin lymphoma. Both conserved end residues are part of each CDR3. Fields, in order: clone size, J gene, D gene, V gene, CDR3 protein, CDR3 DNA. The D gene is left open where the match is weak. Clone sizes are given selectively: once, few, many, or a class where the clone is expanded.

.	TRBJ1-5	TRBD1	TRBV6-1	CATDRDRGARQPQHF	TGTGCCACCGACCGGGACAGGGGTGCGCGGCAGCCCCAGCATTTT
.	TRBJ1-6	.	TRBV5-1	CASSLYGDSPLHF	TGCGCCAGCAGCCTATATGGGGATTCACCCCTCCACTTT
.	TRBJ2-2	.	TRBV6-5	CASRNPYPNTGELFF	TGTGCCAGCAGAAACCCCTATCCGAACACCGGGGAGCTGTTTTTT
.	TRBJ2-1	.	TRBV5-1	CASSLRGGEQFF	TGCGCCAGCAGCTTACGGGGTGGTGAGCAGTTCTTC
.	TRBJ1-2	.	TRBV12-5	CASGLTGTGYTF	TGTGCTAGTGGTTTGACAGGGACGGGCTACACCTTC
.	TRBJ1-5	.	TRBV2	CASSEAVYSNQPQHF	TGTGCCAGCAGTGAAGCCGTTTATAGCAATCAGCCCCAGCATTTT
.	TRBJ2-7	TRBD1	TRBV9	CASSVATGDGEQYF	TGTGCCAGCAGCGTAGCGACAGGGGACGGCGAGCAGTACTTC
.	TRBJ1-5	.	TRBV6-1	CASSEARWINQPQHF	TGTGCCAGCAGTGAAGCGCGTTGGATAAATCAGCCCCAGCATTTT
.	TRBJ2-7	TRBD1	TRBV6-6	CASWTGGYEQYF	TGTGCCAGTTGGACAGGGGGTTACGAGCAGTACTTC
.	TRBJ1-1	.	TRBV30	CAWSVHGSVNTEAFF	TGTGCCTGGAGTGTTCATGGTTCAGTGAACACTGAAGCTTTCTTT
.	TRBJ2-3	.	TRBV10-3	CAIMEGAANTDTQYF	TGTGCCATCATGGAAGGGGCGGCAAACACAGATACGCAGTATTTT
.	TRBJ1-5	.	TRBV5-6	CASSLGGPANQPQHF	TGTGCCAGCAGCTTGGGGGGCCCGGCCAATCAGCCCCAGCATTTT
.	TRBJ2-3	.	TRBV7-3	CASSPSLRGSTDTQYF	TGTGCCAGCAGCCCGTCATTGAGGGGGAGCACAGATACGCAGTATTTT
.	TRBJ2-3	TRBD2	TRBV7-6	CASSRLALGTDTQYF	TGTGCCAGCAGCCGACTAGCGCTGGGCACAGATACGCAGTATTTT
.	TRBJ2-4	.	TRBV19	CASSSTPMNIQYF	TGTGCCAGTAGTAGCACCCCCATGAACATTCAGTACTTC
once	TRBJ1-2	.	TRBV20-1	CSAKTENGYTF	TGCAGTGCTAAGACGGAAAATGGCTACACCTTC
once	TRBJ2-6	.	TRBV18	CASSPFGGSGANVLTF	TGTGCCAGCTCACCTTTTGGAGGCTCTGGGGCCAACGTCCTGACTTTC
once	TRBJ1-2	.	TRBV29-1	CSGGVADYGYTF	TGCAGCGGTGGCGTAGCTGACTATGGCTACACCTTC
once	TRBJ2-6	.	TRBV6-1	CASRDLLGANVLTF	TGTGCCAGCAGGGATCTCTTGGGGGCCAACGTCCTGACTTTC
.	TRBJ1-1	TRBD1	TRBV7-9	CASSPRDRGKNTEAFF	TGTGCCAGCAGCCCCCGGGACAGGGGGAAAAACACTGAAGCTTTCTTT
.	TRBJ2-1	.	TRBV2	CASSLRGGLNEQFF	TGTGCCAGCAGTTTGAGGGGGGGCTTGAATGAGCAGTTCTTC
.	TRBJ2-3	.	TRBV7-9	CASSLGLQGADTQYF	TGTGCCAGCAGCTTAGGGCTCCAAGGGGCAGATACGCAGTATTTT
.	TRBJ2-5	.	TRBV5-6	CASSIRRETQYF	TGTGCCAGCAGCATCAGGAGGGAGACCCAGTACTTC
.	TRBJ1-5	TRBD1	TRBV19	CASSGTGVGQPQHF	TGTGCCAGTTCCGGGACAGGGGTAGGACAGCCCCAGCATTTT
once	TRBJ2-5	TRBD2	TRBV19	CASSGGGAGQETQYF	TGTGCCAGTAGTGGCGGGGGGGCCGGGCAAGAGACCCAGTACTTC
once	TRBJ1-2	.	TRBV27	CASASSSYGYTF	TGTGCCAGCGCTTCCTCATCTTATGGCTACACCTTC
.	TRBJ2-3	.	TRBV19	CASSIAGRGPDTQYF	TGTGCCAGTAGTATAGCGGGGAGAGGTCCAGATACGCAGTATTTT
.	TRBJ2-3	TRBD2	TRBV30	CAFGSGGLIDTQYF	TGTGCCTTCGGGTCGGGGGGGCTTATAGATACGCAGTATTTT
.	TRBJ1-1	.	TRBV5-6	CASSEGRATEAFF	TGTGCCAGCAGCGAGGGCAGGGCCACTGAAGCTTTCTTT
.	TRBJ1-5	.	TRBV6-1	CASSDRANQPQHF	TGTGCCAGCAGTGATCGGGCAAATCAGCCCCAGCATTTT
.	TRBJ2-7	.	TRBV11-2	CASSLTRYEQYF	TGTGCCAGCAGCTTGACACGATACGAGCAGTACTTC
.	TRBJ1-6	.	TRBV27	CASSFDGLWALHF	TGTGCCAGCAGTTTTGACGGCCTATGGGCCCTCCACTTT
.	TRBJ2-3	.	TRBV10-1	CASSRYPDTQYF	TGCGCCAGCAGCCGATACCCAGATACGCAGTATTTT
once	TRBJ2-1	.	TRBV7-9	CASSFRPGPRIDEQFF	TGTGCCAGCAGCTTTCGACCGGGGCCGCGAATCGATGAGCAGTTCTTC
.	TRBJ2-5	TRBD2	TRBV6-1	CASSEGLAGGSETQYF	TGTGCCAGCAGTGAGGGTCTAGCGGGGGGGTCAGAGACCCAGTACTTC
.	TRBJ1-5	.	TRBV7-9	CASSSSGTLNQPQHF	TGTGCCAGCAGCTCCTCAGGGACCCTTAATCAGCCCCAGCATTTT
.	TRBJ1-2	TRBD1	TRBV30	CAWSRQGSYGYTF	TGTGCCTGGAGCCGACAGGGGAGCTATGGCTACACCTTC
.	TRBJ1-1	.	TRBV4-2	CASSSQGFSEAFF	TGTGCCAGCAGCTCACAGGGTTTCTCTGAAGCTTTCTTT
.	TRBJ2-2	.	TRBV30	CAWTSVTQGELFF	TGTGCCTGGACCTCAGTGACCCAAGGGGAGCTGTTTTTT
.	TRBJ2-5	.	TRBV7-9	CASSLAGSETQYF	TGTGCCAGCAGCTTAGCGGGATCAGAGACCCAGTACTTC
.	TRBJ2-7	TRBD1	TRBV10-3	CATLEGQDLYEQYF	TGTGCCACGCTAGAGGGACAGGACCTATACGAGCAGTACTTC
.	TRBJ2-1	TRBD2	TRBV5-1	CASRLAGDNEQFF	TGCGCCAGCAGACTAGCGGGGGACAATGAGCAGTTCTTC
.	TRBJ2-3	TRBD2	TRBV18	CASSLQRGVTDTQYF	TGTGCCAGCTCACTTCAGCGGGGGGTCACAGATACGCAGTATTTT
.	TRBJ2-2	TRBD2	TRBV10-1	CASSDAGANTGELFF	TGCGCCAGCAGTGATGCGGGAGCGAACACCGGGGAGCTGTTTTTT
.	TRBJ2-5	.	TRBV7-8	CASSLRSVERETQYF	TGTGCCAGCAGCTTGCGTAGTGTCGAGAGAGAGACCCAGTACTTC
.	TRBJ2-1	.	TRBV30	CAWGEGGHNEQFF	TGTGCCTGGGGAGAAGGGGGACACAATGAGCAGTTCTTC
.	TRBJ1-1	.	TRBV6-5	CASGNTEAFF	TGTGCCAGCGGGAACACTGAAGCTTTCTTT
.	TRBJ1-3	.	TRBV6-6	CAHSDSGNTIYF	TGTGCCCACAGCGACTCAGGAAACACCATATATTTT
.	TRBJ1-1	.	TRBV5-1	CASSPGRGNTEAFF	TGCGCCAGCTCCCCGGGTCGAGGGAACACTGAAGCTTTCTTT
few	TRBJ1-1	TRBD1	TRBV6-1	CASSVGTGGTEAFF	TGTGCCAGCAGTGTAGGGACAGGTGGGACTGAAGCTTTCTTT
.	TRBJ2-1	.	TRBV6-1	CASSEPPGKHNEQFF	TGTGCCAGCAGTGAACCCCCAGGAAAGCACAATGAGCAGTTCTTC
.	TRBJ1-5	.	TRBV6-1	CASRETPNQPQHF	TGTGCCAGCAGGGAGACTCCAAATCAGCCCCAGCATTTT
.	TRBJ1-1	.	TRBV29-1	CSVFSQAVLNTEAFF	TGCAGCGTTTTTAGTCAGGCAGTTCTGAACACTGAAGCTTTCTTT
.	TRBJ1-6	.	TRBV10-3	CATKGQGGSYSPLHF	TGTGCCACAAAGGGCCAGGGAGGGTCTTACTCACCCCTCCACTTT